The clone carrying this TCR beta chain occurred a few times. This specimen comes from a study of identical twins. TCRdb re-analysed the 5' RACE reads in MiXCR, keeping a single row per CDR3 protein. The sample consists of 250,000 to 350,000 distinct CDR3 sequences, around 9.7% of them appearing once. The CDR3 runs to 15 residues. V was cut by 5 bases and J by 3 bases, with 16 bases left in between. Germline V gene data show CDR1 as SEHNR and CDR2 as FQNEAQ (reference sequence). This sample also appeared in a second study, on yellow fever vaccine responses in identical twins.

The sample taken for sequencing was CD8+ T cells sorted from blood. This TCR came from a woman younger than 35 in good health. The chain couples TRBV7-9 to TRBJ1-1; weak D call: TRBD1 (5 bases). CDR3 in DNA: TGTGCCAGCAGCACAGACACAGGCGAGGACACTGAAGCTTTCTTT. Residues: CASSTDTGEDTEAFF.